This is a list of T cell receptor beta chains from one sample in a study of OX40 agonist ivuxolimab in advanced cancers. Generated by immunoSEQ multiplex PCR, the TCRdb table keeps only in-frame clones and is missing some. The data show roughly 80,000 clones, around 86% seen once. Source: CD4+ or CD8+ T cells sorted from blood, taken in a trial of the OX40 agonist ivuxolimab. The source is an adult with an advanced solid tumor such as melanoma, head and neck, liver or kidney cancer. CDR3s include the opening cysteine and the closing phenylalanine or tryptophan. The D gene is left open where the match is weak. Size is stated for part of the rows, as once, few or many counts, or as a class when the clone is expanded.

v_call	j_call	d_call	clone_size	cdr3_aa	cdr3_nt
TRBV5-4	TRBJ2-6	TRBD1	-	CASSSRTGLISGANVLTF	TGTGCCAGCAGCTCGCGGACAGGATTAATCTCTGGGGCCAACGTCCTGACTTTC
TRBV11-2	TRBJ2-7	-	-	CASSLFPSSYEQYF	TGTGCCAGCAGCTTATTTCCCAGCTCCTACGAGCAGTACTTC
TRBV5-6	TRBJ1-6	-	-	CASSLVGGVSPLHF	TGTGCCAGCAGCTTGGTAGGTGGGGTTTCACCCCTCCACTTT
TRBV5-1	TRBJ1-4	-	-	CASSPGRVLDEKLFF	TGCGCCAGCAGCCCGGGCAGGGTGTTGGATGAAAAACTGTTTTTT
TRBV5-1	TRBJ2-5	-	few	CASSSGTPQETQYF	TGCGCCAGCAGCTCGGGAACTCCCCAAGAGACCCAGTACTTC
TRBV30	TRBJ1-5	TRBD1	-	CAWSSGGQLNQPQHF	TGTGCCTGGAGTTCGGGGGGACAGCTCAATCAGCCCCAGCATTTT
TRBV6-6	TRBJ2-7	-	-	CASRPSRASYEQYF	TGTGCCAGCAGACCGTCAAGAGCCTCCTACGAGCAGTACTTC
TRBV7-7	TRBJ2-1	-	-	CASSTFAGHNEQFF	TGTGCCAGCAGCACTTTCGCAGGACACAATGAGCAGTTCTTC
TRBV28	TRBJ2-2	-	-	CASRVPGYTGELFF	TGTGCCAGCAGGGTGCCAGGGTACACCGGGGAGCTGTTTTTT
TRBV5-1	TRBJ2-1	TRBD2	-	CASSPTSASSYNEQFF	TGCGCCAGCAGCCCGACTAGCGCCAGCTCCTACAATGAGCAGTTCTTC
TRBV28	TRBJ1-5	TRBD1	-	CASSMGQGRNQPQHF	TGTGCCAGCAGTATGGGACAGGGGCGCAATCAGCCCCAGCATTTT
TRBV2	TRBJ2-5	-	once	CASSEAQTAQYF	TGTGCCAGCAGTGAAGCGCAGACGGCCCAGTACTTC
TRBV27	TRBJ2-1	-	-	CASSLQGGYGYNEQFF	TGTGCCAGCAGTTTACAGGGGGGGTATGGGTACAATGAGCAGTTCTTC
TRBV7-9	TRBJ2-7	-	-	CASSLAAGQGWSEQYF	TGTGCCAGCAGCTTAGCGGCGGGGCAGGGGTGGAGCGAGCAGTACTTC
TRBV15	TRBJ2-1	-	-	CATSTRTTENEQFF	TGTGCCACCAGCACTAGGACTACCGAAAATGAGCAGTTCTTC
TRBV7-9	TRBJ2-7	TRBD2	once	CASSLASGGIYEQYF	TGTGCCAGCAGCTTAGCTAGCGGGGGGATCTACGAGCAGTACTTC
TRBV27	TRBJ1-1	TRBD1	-	CASRTGHTEAFF	TGTGCCAGCAGGACAGGGCACACTGAAGCTTTCTTT
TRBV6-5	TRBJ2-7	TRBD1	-	CASKKGQATYEQYF	TGTGCCAGCAAAAAGGGACAGGCAACCTACGAGCAGTACTTC
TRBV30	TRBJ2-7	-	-	CAWSKGFYEQYF	TGTGCCTGGAGTAAAGGATTCTACGAGCAGTACTTC
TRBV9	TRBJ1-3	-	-	CASSDRPISGNTIYF	TGTGCCAGCAGCGACCGGCCTATCTCTGGAAACACCATATATTTT
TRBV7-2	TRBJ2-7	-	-	CASSLSSYEQYF	TGTGCCAGCAGTTTAAGCTCCTACGAGCAGTACTTC
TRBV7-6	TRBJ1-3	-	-	CASSSRGSGNTIYF	TGTGCCAGCAGCTCGCGGGGCTCTGGAAACACCATATATTTT
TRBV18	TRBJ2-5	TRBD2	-	CASSPRLAGGQETQYF	TGTGCCAGCTCACCAAGGCTAGCGGGGGGGCAAGAGACCCAGTACTTC
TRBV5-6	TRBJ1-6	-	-	CASSYGQSSYNSPLHF	TGTGCCAGCAGCTACGGACAGAGCTCCTATAATTCACCCCTCCACTTT
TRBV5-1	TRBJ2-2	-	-	CASSLVQSTGELFF	TGCGCCAGCAGCTTGGTGCAGAGCACCGGGGAGCTGTTTTTT
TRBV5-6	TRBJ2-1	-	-	CASSSGPYNEQFF	TGTGCCAGCAGCTCGGGACCGTACAATGAGCAGTTCTTC
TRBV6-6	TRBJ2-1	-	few	CASTAGASYNEQFF	TGTGCCAGCACAGCCGGGGCGAGTTACAATGAGCAGTTCTTC
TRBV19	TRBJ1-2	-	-	CASSKDYGYTF	TGTGCCAGTAGCAAGGACTATGGCTACACCTTC
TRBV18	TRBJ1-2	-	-	CASSPQAAGSGYTF	TGTGCCAGCTCACCACAAGCGGCAGGTAGCGGCTACACCTTC
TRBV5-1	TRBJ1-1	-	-	CASSLNWEPNTEAFF	TGCGCCAGCAGCTTGAATTGGGAGCCGAACACTGAAGCTTTCTTT
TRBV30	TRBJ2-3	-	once	CAWSLTGSGRGTQYF	TGTGCCTGGTCCTTGACAGGGAGCGGGAGAGGTACGCAGTATTTT
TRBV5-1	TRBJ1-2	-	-	CASSLDGQAQYGYTF	TGCGCCAGCAGCTTGGACGGGCAGGCCCAATATGGCTACACCTTC
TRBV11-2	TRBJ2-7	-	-	CASSLVMASGYEQYF	TGTGCCAGCAGCTTAGTAATGGCGTCGGGGTACGAGCAGTACTTC
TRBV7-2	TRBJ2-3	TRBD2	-	CASRRLAGDTDTQYF	TGTGCCAGCAGGCGCCTAGCGGGAGACACAGATACGCAGTATTTT
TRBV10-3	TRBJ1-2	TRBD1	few	CATSPTGTGYGYTF	TGTGCCACCAGTCCGACCGGGACAGGCTATGGCTACACCTTC